This T cell receptor beta chain was observed in a study of T cell responses to AZD1222 COVID-19 vaccine. For the study at large: Second-dose groups at about 4 or about 12 weeks were pooled.

Germline values: CDR1 SGDLS, CDR2 YYNGEE. The CDR3 consists of 14 residues. As regards this clone: Its target is unknown. Its ends do not fully match the called genes, so a read error is possible.

Whole-study results and caveats: With dominance at 160-218 and 743-854, vaccine-associated CD4 TCRs spanned spike.

Assay: immunoSEQ multiplex PCR; the TCRdb copy retains only in-frame clones and omits some. The sample has about 120,000 clones, about 90% seen once. The source of this sequence is an adult in good health. This chain links TRBV9 with TRBJ2-3; D is unclear. The starting material was peripheral blood, obtained on day 0 of AZD1222 vaccination. CDR3 region: CASSSRTRTDTQYF. Written as DNA, the CDR3 is TGTGCCAGCAGCTCGCGGACGCGCACGGATACGCAGTATTTT.